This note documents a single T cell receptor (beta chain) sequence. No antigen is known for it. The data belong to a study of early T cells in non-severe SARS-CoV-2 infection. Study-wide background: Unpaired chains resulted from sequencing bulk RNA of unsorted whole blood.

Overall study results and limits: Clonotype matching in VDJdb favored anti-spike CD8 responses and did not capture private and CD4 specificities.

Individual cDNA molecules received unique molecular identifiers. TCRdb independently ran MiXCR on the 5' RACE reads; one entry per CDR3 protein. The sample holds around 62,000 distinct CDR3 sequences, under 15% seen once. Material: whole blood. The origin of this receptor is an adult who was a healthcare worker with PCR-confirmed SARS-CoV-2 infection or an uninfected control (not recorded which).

The CDR3, as DNA: TGTGCCAGCAGCGTAGCCAGCCCCTACAATGAGCAGTTCTTC. It encodes CASSVASPYNEQFF. The chain is built from TRBV9 and TRBJ2-1; D is undetermined. Per germline, CDR1 SGDLS and CDR2 YYNGEE. The germline V and J ends were trimmed by 0 bases and 2 bases, with 6 bases remaining between them. The CDR3 totals 14 residues. The complete variable domain, with remaining parts taken from reference TRBV9 and TRBJ2-1, reads DSGVTQTPKHLITATGQRVTLRCSPRSGDLSVYWYQQSLDQGLQFLIQYYNGEERAKGNILERFSAQQFPDLHSELNLSSLELGDSALYFCASSVASPYNEQFFGPGTRLTVL.